This TCR beta chain was recovered during a study of cytomegalovirus exposure and HLA in healthy donors. As for the study in general: Drawn from HLA-typed donors, 83 million or so unique TCRs were held in an early data release.

The primer mix had 60 Vbeta and 13 Jbeta primers. The table came from immunoSEQ multiplex PCR; TCRdb's copy has only in-frame clones and leaves some out. The table records about 130,000 clones, 85% to 90% of them present only once. This clone has more than one count but fewer than ten. As yet, its antigen is unknown. Study results and limitations: Most TCR beta V segments were productive about 87% or about 30% of the time in an earlier analysis. The study reported that TCR beta sequences accurately predicted HLA-A and HLA-B alleles in most subjects. Clonal expansion was found to be greater in HLA-associated TCR beta chains than in equally common others in a later analysis.

This receptor was taken from a young woman in good health and CMV-seropositive. The sequenced sample consisted of PBMCs.

Here the CDR3 reads CASSLGTEGRGYTF. For the CDR3, the DNA is TGTGCCAGCAGCTTAGGTACGGAGGGAAGAGGCTACACCTTC. This rearrangement joins TRBV7-9 to TRBJ1-2; no firm D call. The CDR3 covers 14 residues. V was shortened by 1 base and J by 8 bases, with 14 bases between the two germline ends. Germline assignment: CDR1 SEHNR and CDR2 FQNEAQ (reference sequence).